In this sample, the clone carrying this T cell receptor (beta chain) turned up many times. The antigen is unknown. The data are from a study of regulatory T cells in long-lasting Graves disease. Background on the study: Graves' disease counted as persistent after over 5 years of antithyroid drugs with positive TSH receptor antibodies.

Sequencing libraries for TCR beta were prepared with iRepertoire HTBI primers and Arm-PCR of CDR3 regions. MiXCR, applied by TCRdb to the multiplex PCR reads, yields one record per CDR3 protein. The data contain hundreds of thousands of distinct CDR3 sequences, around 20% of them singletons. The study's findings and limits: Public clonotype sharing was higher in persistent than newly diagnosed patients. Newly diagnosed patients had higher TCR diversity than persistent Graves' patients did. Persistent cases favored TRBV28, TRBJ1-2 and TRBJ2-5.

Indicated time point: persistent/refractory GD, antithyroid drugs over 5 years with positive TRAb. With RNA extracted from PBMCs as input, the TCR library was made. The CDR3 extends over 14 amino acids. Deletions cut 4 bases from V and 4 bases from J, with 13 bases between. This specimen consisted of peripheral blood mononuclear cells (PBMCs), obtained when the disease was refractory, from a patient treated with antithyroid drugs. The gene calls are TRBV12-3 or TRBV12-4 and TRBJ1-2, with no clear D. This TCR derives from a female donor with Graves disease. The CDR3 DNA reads TGTGCCAGCAGTTCACCCGACGGCATCTATGGCTACACCTTC. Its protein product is CASSSPDGIYGYTF.